This TCR beta chain was obtained from a study of T cells in Graves' hyperthyroidism and ophthalmopathy. Overall study results and limits: Stable hyperthyroidism was told apart from ophthalmopathy by a model built on 13 V-J features. Also found in blood were most expanded thyroid clonotypes above 0.001.

This clonotype has ten or more counts. Its target is unknown. Regions amplified from RNA transcripts were the TCR beta CDR3 regions. First-round RT-PCR of the TCR CDR3 relied on the HTBI primer set. From the multiplex PCR reads, TCRdb called clonotypes with MiXCR, one entry per CDR3 protein. The repertoire holds fewer than 300,000 distinct CDR3 sequences, with around a quarter as singletons. With a duration under 2 months, the hyperthyroidism was newly diagnosed in patients aged 18 to 65. V was shortened by 5 bases and J by 6 bases, with 17 bases between the two germline ends. This CDR3 contains 15 residues. Germline V gene sequence: CDR1 MNHEY, CDR2 SMNVEV (reference sequence).

This rearrangement joins TRBV27 to TRBJ1-5, with a weak D call TRBD1 (6 bases). The sample taken for sequencing was blood. This TCR derives from a man aged 35-49 years with Graves' hyperthyroidism that later progressed to Graves' ophthalmopathy. The CDR3: CASSPNLQGRQPQHF. CDR3 bases: TGTGCCAGCAGTCCTAATCTACAGGGACGTCAGCCCCAGCATTTT.